The next 26 T cell receptor beta chains were all read from a single sample in a study of cytomegalovirus exposure and HLA in healthy donors. The study ran its PCR with 60 Vbeta and 13 Jbeta primers. The method was immunoSEQ multiplex PCR; TCRdb's version includes in-frame clones alone and lacks a portion of them. The data hold nearly 110,000 clones, with 81% observed a single time. The sequenced sample consisted of PBMCs. The source of these receptors is a man younger than 45 in good health and CMV-seronegative.

The CDR3 sequence is CASSLAQGREDGYTF. For the CDR3, the DNA is TGTGCCAGCAGCTTAGCGCAGGGGCGCGAGGATGGCTACACCTTC. The V gene is TRBV7-9, the J gene TRBJ1-2; D might be TRBD1 (6 bases). Deletions cut 0 bases from V and 6 bases from J, with 14 bases between. Germline V gives CDR1 SEHNR, CDR2 FQNEAQ (reference sequence). The CDR3 covers 15 residues.

The CDR3 is CMLDRSGYTF. The CDR3 coding sequence is TGCATGTTAGACAGGAGCGGCTACACCTTC. V and J are TRBV20-1 and TRBJ1-2, with a tentative D call TRBD1 (6 bases). This CDR3 is 10 amino acids long. The V gene's germline CDR1 is DFQATT and CDR2 SNEGSKA (reference sequence).

The rearrangement joins TRBV28 to TRBJ1-1, with D hard to call. V was trimmed by 6 bases and J by 1 base, leaving 12 bases between them. This CDR3 region has 14 residues. The germline V gene has CDR1 MDHEN and CDR2 SYDVKM. The CDR3, as DNA: TGTGCCAGCAGGGTTGTAGCTGAGAACACTGAAGCTTTCTTT. Its translation: CASRVVAENTEAFF.

This chain joins TRBV27 and TRBJ1-2, with D perhaps matching TRBD1 (6 bases). The CDR3 extends over 14 amino acids. The V and J ends lost 6 bases and 4 bases respectively, with 15 bases between them. CDR1 MNHEY and CDR2 SMNVEV come from the germline V gene (reference sequence). The DNA of the CDR3 is TGTGCCAGCAGCCGAACAGGGAACCCCTATGGCTACACCTTC. Its protein product is CASSRTGNPYGYTF.

The genes are TRBV7-3 and TRBJ2-1; a weak D match, TRBD1 (5 bases). CDR1 and CDR2 from the germline V gene are SGHTA and FQGTGA. The CDR3 length is 14 residues. V lost 4 bases and J 7 bases, leaving 14 bases between the germline ends. The CDR3 DNA is TGTGCCAGCAGCTCCCAGGGTGGCGGTAATGAGCAGTTCTTC. This sequence encodes CASSSQGGGNEQFF.

This chain joins TRBV5-1 and TRBJ2-5; 7 nucleotides agree with TRBD1. V was clipped by 0 bases and J by 5 bases; unmatched bases: 4. The CDR3 consists of 14 residues. Germline V gene data show CDR1 as SGHRS and CDR2 as YFSETQ. The CDR3 nucleotides read TGCGCCAGCAGCTTGGGGAACAGGGGTGAGACCCAGTACTTC. Translating it yields CASSLGNRGETQYF.

The chain recombines TRBV7-9 with TRBJ2-7; the match to TRBD1 covers 7 bases. Germline-derived CDR1 and CDR2 are SEHNR and FQNEAQ (reference sequence). V trimming: 5 bases; J trimming: 1 base; junction bases outside the gene matches: 5. CDR3 length equals 14 residues. CDR3 sequence reads: CASSLDRESYEQYF. CDR3 bases: TGTGCCAGCAGCCTCGACAGGGAATCCTACGAGCAGTACTTC. The full variable domain, completed using reference TRBV7-9 and TRBJ2-7, is DTGVSQNPRHKITKRGQNVTFRCDPISEHNRLYWYRQTLGQGPEFLTYFQNEAQLEKSRLLSDRFSAERPKGSFSTLEIQRTEQGDSAMYLCASSLDRESYEQYFGPGTRLTVT.

This chain joins TRBV5-1 and TRBJ2-1; 7 bases align to TRBD1. Germline lookup yields CDR1 SGHRS and CDR2 YFSETQ. With V trimmed by 2 bases and J by 6 bases, 8 bases remained unmatched. The CDR3 sequence is 15 residues long. The CDR3 protein is CASSLQQGIANEQFF. CDR3 bases: TGCGCCAGCAGCTTACAACAGGGGATAGCCAATGAGCAGTTCTTC.

The chain combines TRBV27 with TRBJ1-2; 10 bases map to TRBD1. This CDR3 region has 14 residues. V was clipped by 5 bases and J by 5 bases; unmatched bases: 5. Germline CDR1 and CDR2: MNHEY and SMNVEV (reference sequence). CDR3 DNA sequence: TGTGCCAGCAGTGACAGGGGGCCTCTTTATGGCTACACCTTC. Protein product: CASSDRGPLYGYTF.

The chain links TRBV6-4 to TRBJ2-2; D is perhaps TRBD2 (5 bases). The CDR3 loop spans 16 amino acids. CDR1 and CDR2 (germline): MRHNA, SNTAGT. The V end was cut by 6 bases, the J end by 6 bases, with 20 bases between. The CDR3 here is CASSPTTSTSSGELFF. In nucleotides, the CDR3 is TGTGCCAGCAGCCCGACAACCTCAACTAGTTCCGGGGAGCTGTTTTTT.

The CDR3 nucleotides read TGTGCCAGCAGCTTACACAGGGGGGACACTGAAGCTTTCTTT. This sequence encodes CASSLHRGDTEAFF. The chain is built from TRBV7-3 and TRBJ1-1; 8 nucleotides agree with TRBD1. J was trimmed by 3 bases and V by 2 bases; bases with no gene match: 2. Per the germline V gene, CDR1 is SGHTA and CDR2 is FQGTGA. The CDR3 is 14 residues long.

In its sample, this clone was seen once. The chain combines TRBV11-1 with TRBJ1-3; no definite D call. The germline CDR1 and CDR2 sequences are SGHAT and FQDESV (reference sequence). This CDR3 spans 13 amino acids. Trimming removed 7 bases at V and 5 bases at J, with 12 bases between. CDR3 DNA sequence: TGTGCCAGCAAGGAGGTGGGGAGAAACACCATATATTTT. Amino acid sequence: CASKEVGRNTIYF.

Here the CDR3 DNA reads TGCAGCGTTGCAGGGGTTGCTAACTATGGCTACACCTTC. Translated: CSVAGVANYGYTF. The chain is built from TRBV29-1 and TRBJ1-2; D might be TRBD1 (6 bases). V was clipped by 4 bases and J by 0 bases, with 9 bases between them. The germline V gene has CDR1 SQVTM and CDR2 ANQGSEA. The CDR3 spans 13 residues.

This clone was recorded once. The chain carries TRBV30 and TRBJ1-4, with TRBD1 matching 7 bases. This CDR3 spans 12 amino acids. Germline CDR1 and CDR2: GTSNPN and SVGIG (reference sequence). This CDR3 reads CASKGQNEKLFF. In DNA, the CDR3 is TGTGCTTCGAAGGGACAGAATGAAAAACTGTTTTTT.

This sequence joins TRBV6-5 and TRBJ2-1; 10 positions match TRBD1. Germline lookup yields CDR1 MNHEY and CDR2 SVGAGI. CDR3 length: 13 amino acids. Trimming cost V 8 bases and J 7 bases; bases outside gene matches: 5. The CDR3 region is CASRDRGRNEQFF. CDR3 DNA: TGTGCCAGCCGGGACAGGGGCCGGAATGAGCAGTTCTTC.

In this sample, this clone turned up a few times. The rearrangement links TRBV5-6 to TRBJ2-1; 10 bases fit TRBD1. The CDR3 spans 16 residues. The germline V gene encodes CDR1 SGHDT and CDR2 YYEEEE. With 4 bases clipped from V and 12 bases from J, the junction kept 16 bases outside the gene matches. CDR3 region: CASSPVGGQGDRGQFF. Written as DNA, the CDR3 is TGTGCCAGCAGCCCGGTAGGAGGACAGGGGGATCGAGGGCAGTTCTTC.

The V call is TRBV5-1, the J call TRBJ2-5; TRBD2 is a possible D gene (6 bases). Germline values: CDR1 SGHRS, CDR2 YFSETQ. The V end was cut by 2 bases, the J end by 2 bases, with 13 bases between. The CDR3 is 15 residues long. CDR3: CASSFRRAGQETQYF. In DNA form, the CDR3 reads TGCGCCAGCAGCTTCCGGAGGGCGGGGCAAGAGACCCAGTACTTC.

The J gene is TRBJ2-7, the V gene TRBV13, with 7 bases fitting TRBD1. CDR3 length: 14 amino acids. Germline values: CDR1 PRHDT, CDR2 FYEKMQ (reference sequence). V was pared by 5 bases and J by 2 bases, with 6 bases of the junction left unmatched. The CDR3 region is CASSRDSFPYEQYF. The DNA for the CDR3 is TGTGCCAGCAGCCGGGACAGTTTTCCCTACGAGCAGTACTTC. Full variable domain (outside the CDR3, taken from reference TRBV13 and TRBJ2-7): AAGVIQSPRHLIKEKRETATLKCYPIPRHDTVYWYQQGPGQDPQFLISFYEKMQSDKGSIPDRFSAQQFSDYHSELNMSSLELGDSALYFCASSRDSFPYEQYFGPGTRLTVT.

V is TRBV6-5 and J is TRBJ2-5; weak D call: TRBD2 (7 bases). Germline V CDR1 and CDR2: MNHEY, SVGAGI. CDR3 length equals 16 residues. With 0 bases removed from V and 4 bases from J, the gap between germline ends came to 15 bases. The chain's CDR3 is CASSYSGGGGGETQYF. The CDR3 region has the DNA TGTGCCAGCAGTTACTCGGGCGGGGGCGGGGGAGAGACCCAGTACTTC.

The rearrangement joins TRBV5-6 to TRBJ2-5; 7 bases line up with TRBD1. The DNA matches TRBJ2-7 better at its end, which makes the J call doubtful. The CDR3 extends over 14 amino acids. Per the germline V gene, CDR1 is SGHDT and CDR2 is YYEEEE. CDR3 region: CASSFPGQTLEQYF. The CDR3 region has the DNA TGTGCCAGCAGCTTCCCGGGACAGACACTCGAGCAGTACTTC.

This chain joins TRBV28 and TRBJ2-7, with unresolved D. CDR3 length: 11 residues. CDR1 and CDR2 (germline): MDHEN, SYDVKM. The V end lost 5 bases, the J end lost 4 bases, and 6 bases lay between the germline ends. CDR3 amino acids: CASSKPYEQYF. The DNA of the CDR3 is TGTGCCAGCAGTAAGCCATACGAGCAGTACTTC.

V gene TRBV7-3 combines with J gene TRBJ1-2; perhaps TRBD1 as D (5 bases). This CDR3 has 14 amino acids. Trimming stripped 2 bases from V and 4 bases from J, with 11 bases between. Per the germline V gene, CDR1 is SGHTA and CDR2 is FQGTGA. CDR3 residues: CASSLAGRLYGYTF. For the CDR3, the DNA is TGTGCCAGCAGCTTAGCGGGACGGCTCTATGGCTACACCTTC.

The chain uses TRBV10-3 and TRBJ2-7; 10 bases align to TRBD1. The germline V gene has CDR1 ENHRY and CDR2 SYGVKD. V lost 6 bases and J lost 5; bases outside the gene matches: 4. The CDR3 consists of 13 residues. CDR3 region: CAISPGQGNEQYF. The CDR3 DNA sequence: TGTGCCATCAGCCCGGGACAGGGGAACGAGCAGTACTTC.

The chain combines TRBV9 with TRBJ2-7; 7 positions agree with TRBD2. From germline, CDR1 is SGDLS and CDR2 YYNGEE. The CDR3 loop spans 15 amino acids. V was pared by 0 bases and J by 4 bases, with 7 bases of the junction left unmatched. The CDR3 loop reads CASSVEGGSRYEQYF. The CDR3 nucleotides are TGTGCCAGCAGCGTAGAGGGAGGGAGCAGGTACGAGCAGTACTTC.

V gene TRBV2 combines with J gene TRBJ1-5; D perhaps matches TRBD1 (5 bases). CDR1 is SNHLY, CDR2 FYNNEI, per germline. The CDR3 length is 14 residues. Trimming took off 6 bases at V and 6 bases at J, with 15 bases between the two ends. The CDR3 region has the DNA TGTGCCAGCAGCACGGCGGGGGGGTCTCAGCCCCAGCATTTT. Translating gives CASSTAGGSQPQHF.

The V and J genes are TRBV7-9 and TRBJ2-1; D ambiguous. V was pared by 5 bases and J by 8 bases, with 7 bases between. Germline CDR1 SEHNR, CDR2 FQNEAQ (reference sequence). This CDR3 spans 11 amino acids. CDR3 amino acids: CASSDIDEQFF. The CDR3 nucleotides are TGTGCCAGCAGCGATATAGATGAGCAGTTCTTC. Based on the CDR3 plus reference TRBV7-9 and TRBJ2-1, the full variable domain is DTGVSQNPRHKITKRGQNVTFRCDPISEHNRLYWYRQTLGQGPEFLTYFQNEAQLEKSRLLSDRFSAERPKGSFSTLEIQRTEQGDSAMYLCASSDIDEQFFGPGTRLTVL.